The sequence of this T cell receptor beta chain was determined in a study of cytomegalovirus exposure and HLA in healthy donors (dated 2017 in TCRdb). With respect to the entire study: In an earlier analysis of fewer than 750 of the donors, 250 to 300 Gb of sequence data and 117 million unique TCR beta sequences from 180 million or so T cells were reported. The number of typed donors differed by locus: roughly 620-630 for A, B, C, DRB1 and DQB1; 522 for DQA1; some 590 for DPA1; and about 470 for DPB1. The aim of the study was to test whether cataloging public T cell receptors could identify signatures of past pathogen exposure. Donor age, sex, ethnicity and CMV serostatus were compiled together with the repertoire data. The study profiled the T cell repertoires of more than 500 subjects by immunosequencing and related them to cytomegalovirus serostatus. In a later analysis, previously published TCR beta repertoires from hundreds of donors were re-analyzed and high-resolution HLA genotyping was added so that TCR occurrence patterns could be studied. To decide whether each TCR beta V gene segment behaved as functional or pseudogenic, an earlier analysis of some 600 of the donors relied on high-throughput TCR beta sequencing. All discovery cohort repertoires had been generated using a single sequencing platform. An early release covering roughly 600 HLA-typed donors comprised 300 to 350 gigabases of sequencing data and some 79 million unique TCR sequences. The later analysis used no new phenotypic data to find candidate immune exposures, relying instead on TCR beta sequences and their occurrence across donors. To predict cytomegalovirus infection status, the study combined high-throughput TCR immunosequencing, statistical association of individual TCRs with disease status, and machine learning. A later genetic analysis used genome-wide SNP genotypes for about 65% of the roughly 670 donors, treating that subset as a discovery cohort. Across approximately 400 genotyped donors of the cohort, an average of roughly 250,000 unique TCR beta nucleotide sequences per donor were sequenced, and roughly 20% of those sequences were non-productive. Four or five DR-DQ haplotypes were handled as single units for association and clustering because linkage in the cohort was strong. Class I and class II HLA loci were covered by the typing at four-digit resolution. Besides the first cohort of more than 650 subjects, a separate validation cohort made up of 90 to 150 different subjects was used. Of the 300 to 500 genotyped donors, 81% were placed in the genetic ancestry cluster associated with self-reported Caucasian donors.

The library came from the immunoSEQ multiplex PCR assay. The multiplex PCR relied on a mix of 60 forward primers for TCR Vbeta segments and 13 reverse primers for TCR Jbeta segments. A multiplex PCR assay on genomic DNA amplified the CDR3 region of rearranged TCR beta genes. The Illumina HiSeq System was used to sequence the amplified TCR beta libraries as 87-base-pair reads. Turning to the authors' computational methods: A later analysis counted tens of millions of unique TCR beta chains across the roughly 700 repertoires, and around 9.9 million of these chains were shared by at least two donors. Raw reads were error-corrected and collapsed into unique sequences by a nearest-neighbor algorithm in which closely related sequences were merged to remove PCR and sequencing errors. CDR3 sequences were aligned to IMGT reference sequences to assign V, D and J gene segments. Each retained sequence needed at least a six-nucleotide match to both a V gene segment and a J gene segment. A rearrangement counted as productive if the CDR3 had no stop codons and remained in frame with V and J, and every other rearrangement counted as non-productive. CDR3 was defined by IMGT convention, running from the second conserved V-encoded cysteine to the conserved J-encoded phenylalanine. Sequences without an unambiguous match to a single V gene segment were excluded from the earlier analysis of approximately 560 of the donors. An earlier analysis of 550 to 650 of the donors classified V segments as functional when productive rearrangements were above 56.7% and as segregating when the standard deviation between donors was above 5%. A statistical classification framework was built to diagnose cytomegalovirus status from the catalog of TCR beta chain sequences. A later analysis assigned V and J genes by comparing TCR nucleotide sequences with IMGT/GENE-DB human TR gene sequences. A later analysis assigned CDR3 sequences and most-parsimonious VDJ recombination scenarios with the TCRdist pipeline. A later analysis defined each TCR beta chain by its CDR3 amino acid sequence plus V-gene family, and excluded reads lacking a unique V-gene family. To address suspected cross-contamination and a sequencing artifact, a later analysis removed roughly 640 highly shared, low-generation-probability nucleotide sequences. A later analysis calculated a clonal expansion index for each public chain from normalized within-repertoire ranks of inferred template counts. A later analysis computed generation probabilities with a VDJ recombination model fitted to out-of-frame rearrangements, and checked the results against IGoR. A later analysis scored TCR-TCR, TCR-HLA and TCR-CMV co-occurrence with hypergeometric tests, applying a repertoire-size bias correction to TCR pairs. In a later analysis, false discovery rates were estimated by permuting HLA or CMV assignments 20 times. A later analysis grouped co-occurring TCRs with DBSCAN, adding TCRdist sequence similarity when clustering within HLA-allele-positive subsets. Co-occurrence clustering excluded repertoires with fewer than 30,000 or more than 120,000 public chains, plus five with anomalous nucleotide sharing. Imported from immuneACCESS, the table was reduced by TCRdb to in-frame sequences with V and J called. These copies leave out some clones; in studies compared against another copy, an unresolved V gene accounts for under half, and the cause of the remainder is not known. For V, J and clone size, that table is used; D and trimming come from the DNA. This sample is represented by under 200,000 clones; about 64% of them were singletons. The ten largest clones add up to approximately 1.3% of the sample.

In total, about 650 healthy bone marrow donors made up the cohort. Cohort members were all nominally healthy when sampled, although unrecorded immune exposures were likely present. The donor tested CMV seronegative, placing the donor among the 350 or so seronegative members of the cohort. A peripheral blood sample was collected from each donor, and TCR beta sequencing was performed on peripheral blood mononuclear cells. Genomic DNA was extracted from the blood cell samples with the Qiagen DNeasy Blood Extraction Kit. General findings and caveats noted by the study authors: Roughly uniform sequencing depth across donors was assumed in presence/absence analyses, although this assumption may not hold. In this cohort, only TCR beta chains were sequenced, and detectable features were limited by the absence of alpha or paired-chain data. Assigning TCR associations to individual alleles was difficult when HLA alleles, especially DR and DQ, strongly co-occurred. Cytomegalovirus status was reported to be diagnosed by the classifier with high specificity and sensitivity in both the original and validation cohorts. Three of the identified cytomegalovirus-associated TCR beta chains were confirmed in vitro to be specific for cytomegalovirus antigens. While some public TCRs were present in many individuals, most TCR sequences turned up only very rarely across donors. Because the 87-base-pair reads could not distinguish some IMGT-functional V segments, including TRBV6-2 and TRBV6-3, those segments were excluded. Specific HLA alleles were associated with 15,000 to 20,000 TCR beta sequences at a false discovery rate of 0.05 in a later analysis. In an earlier analysis of more than 500 of the donors, most TCR beta V segments appeared in productive rearrangements about 87% or about 30% of the time, broadly matching IMGT annotations. Because counts were too low, more than 15 rarely observed V segments, including chromosome 9 orphons, were left out of the earlier analysis of over 550 of the donors. Linkage disequilibrium might explain the correlated functional status among segregating V segments, but an unknown experimental factor could not be ruled out. A further reported finding was that TCR beta sequences accurately predicted the HLA-A and HLA-B alleles for most subjects in the first cohort. An association between a missense DCLRE1C variant and V-gene and J-gene trimming of TCR beta chains was found in a later genetic analysis and replicated in an independent cohort. Several of the top co-occurrence clusters appeared to be linked to parvovirus B19, influenza, CMV and Epstein-Barr virus, according to a later analysis. A total of fewer than 200 TCR beta chains were listed by the study as associated with cytomegalovirus. Because HLA typing was unavailable for some donors at each locus, only the typed subset was used in association tests. It was suggested by the authors that the approach could potentially be generalized to other disease states and immunological phenotypes. A cluster of highly shared sequence variants was judged likely to be a technical artifact of the sequencing pipeline. Immune exposure information for the cohort was limited to CMV serostatus. A later genetic analysis reported fewer N-insertions in productive TCRs among donors in an Asian-associated ancestry cluster than the roughly 620-donor mean. In a later analysis, HLA-associated TCR beta chains showed more clonal expansion and lower generation probabilities than non-associated chains that were equally common. According to a later analysis, most CMV-associated TCR beta chains appeared to be HLA-restricted, and the HLA associations seemed to be driven largely by CMV exposure. According to a later analysis, TCR association rates differed among HLA loci, with DRB1 alleles showing the most associated TCRs and HLA-C alleles showing the fewest.

From its cysteine to its phenylalanine, the CDR3 spans 14 amino acids. The only DNA kept is the CDR3, 42 bases in frame from the first base. V drops 3 bases and J drops 2 bases, leaving 10 bases in between. The germline V gene (reference sequence) provides CDR1 SGHAT and CDR2 FQDESV. Worth noting for this clone: The antigen it recognizes is unknown. The record has no base qualities; no much larger clone is one base away.

The material sequenced was PBMCs. The receptor's source is a man aged 50 to 59 in good health and CMV-seronegative. Here the chain combines TRBV11-1 and TRBJ2-5; a tentative D call is TRBD1 (6 bases match). The CDR3 sequence is CASSFRQAQETQYF. Here is the DNA: TGTGCCAGCAGCTTCCGACAGGCACAAGAGACCCAGTACTTC.